This TCR beta chain came from a study of CD8+CD57+ T cells in acquired aplastic anemia. Across the study: DNA recovered from sorted CD4+ and CD8+ cells had a mean of 3.2 ug. Researchers reported that healthy donors averaged roughly 9.8 million reads for CD4+ cells.

Findings and caveats of the study: The CD8+ Simpson's diversity of patients and controls was not significantly different. Shared by patients and controls, fewer than 30 CD8+ CDR3s were abundant in patients.

About this clonotype itself: The antigen is unknown.

Genomic DNA, serving as template, underwent TCR beta VDJ and CDR3 profiling. Each CDR3 protein gets one entry after TCRdb re-called the reads with MiXCR. The sample yields some 150,000 distinct CDR3 sequences, around two fifths seen once. This TCR was sampled from a human donor in good health, serving as a control. The sample comprised sorted CD4+, CD8+, or CD8+CD57+ T cells (not recorded which) from PBMCs.

CDR3 amino acids: CSVVAGAIDEQFF. CDR3 DNA: TGCAGCGTCGTAGCGGGAGCAATCGATGAGCAGTTCTTC. The chain links TRBV29-1 to TRBJ2-1; 9 nucleotides line up with TRBD2. Losses at the gene ends were 6 bases for V and 8 bases for J; bases not matched to a gene: 8. The CDR3 sequence is 13 residues long. Per the germline V gene, CDR1 is SQVTM and CDR2 is ANQGSEA.